These 21 T cell receptor beta chains share one sample of origin, sequenced in a study of technical replicates of blood from several donors. Sequencing was performed with immunoSEQ multiplex PCR; in TCRdb, only in-frame clones are kept and a portion is missing. The table lists about 60,000 clones, around nine tenths of them singletons, with approximately 4.7% in the top ten. The source material was PBMCs. The receptors derive from a human donor in good health. Some clones in this sample may be carry-over from other donors' samples.

The CDR3 loop reads CASSHWTGRNTGELFF. For the CDR3, the DNA is TGTGCCAGCAGCCATTGGACAGGGCGGAACACCGGGGAGCTGTTTTTT. This chain joins TRBV9 and TRBJ2-2; 8 nucleotides match TRBD1. Trimming at V came to 4 bases and at J to 1 base, leaving 6 bases not matched to a gene. The CDR3 has 16 amino acids. Germline V gene sequence: CDR1 SGDLS, CDR2 YYNGEE.

V usage is TRBV4-1 and J usage is TRBJ2-7, with 8 nucleotides matching TRBD2. Germline trimming cut 3 bases from V and 5 bases from J; bases unmatched to any gene: 12. The CDR3 runs to 16 residues. Germline assignment: CDR1 MGHRA and CDR2 YSYEKL. The CDR3 coding sequence is TGCGCCAGCAGCCAGACCCTAGCGGGCGCAAGGAACGAGCAGTACTTC. Translation gives CASSQTLAGARNEQYF.

CDR3: CASSQDRKGGYTEAFF. The CDR3 DNA reads as TGCGCCAGCAGCCAAGATCGGAAGGGAGGCTACACTGAAGCTTTCTTT. V and J are TRBV4-3 and TRBJ1-1; D is unclear. Looked up from germline, CDR1 is LGHNA and CDR2 is YSLEER. The CDR3 totals 16 residues. The germline V and J ends were trimmed by 0 bases and 3 bases, with 14 bases remaining between them.

This clone has only one observation. The rearrangement uses TRBV5-4 and TRBJ2-1, with TRBD1 matching 9 bases. This CDR3 is 15 amino acids long. Germline CDR1 reads SGHNT; CDR2 reads YYREEE (reference sequence). After removal of 4 bases from V and 8 bases from J, the junction contained 10 bases not matched to a gene. For the CDR3, the DNA is TGTGCCAGCAGCGGACCGGGACAGGGAAGGGATGAGCAGTTCTTC. It is translated as CASSGPGQGRDEQFF.

This sequence joins TRBV18 and TRBJ1-2; D might be TRBD1 (5 bases). Germline V CDR1 and CDR2: KGHSH, LQKENI. CDR3 length equals 12 residues. The V gene lost 2 bases and the J gene lost 8 bases, with 9 bases spanning the gap. The CDR3 region is CASSPIREGYTF. The DNA for the CDR3 is TGTGCCAGCTCACCAATCAGGGAAGGCTACACCTTC.

In nucleotides, the CDR3 is TGTGCCAGCGGAATCTCGGGGAAGAACACTGAAGCTTTCTTT. It is translated as CASGISGKNTEAFF. This chain connects TRBV5-4 to TRBJ1-1; D is ambiguous. V dropped 7 bases and J dropped 1 base, with 14 bases sitting between them. Germline V CDR1 and CDR2: SGHNT, YYREEE (reference sequence). The CDR3 has 14 residues.

The genes are TRBV7-6 and TRBJ1-5, with TRBD1 identical over 10 bases. The CDR3 is 15 residues long. Trimming removed 3 bases from V and 6 bases from J; junction bases left unmatched: 5. CDR1 and CDR2 from the germline V gene are SGHVS and FNYEAQ. The CDR3 coding sequence is TGTGCCAGCAGCTTCGGGACAGGGGTCGGTCAGCCCCAGCATTTT. Its protein product is CASSFGTGVGQPQHF.

The chain is built from TRBV6-6 and TRBJ1-1; 8 bases are shared with TRBD1. CDR1 and CDR2 from the germline V gene are MNHNY and SVGAGI (reference sequence). The CDR3 contains 14 residues. V gave up 5 bases and J gave up 2 bases; unmatched junction bases: 4. CDR3 protein: CASSRQGPNTEAFF. In DNA form, the CDR3 reads TGTGCCAGCAGTCGACAGGGGCCTAACACTGAAGCTTTCTTT.

The sample holds one count of this clone. The V gene is TRBV27, the J gene TRBJ2-7; D unclear. The CDR3 loop spans 14 amino acids. Germline loops: CDR1 MNHEY, CDR2 SMNVEV (reference sequence). The V end lost 4 bases, the J end lost 4 bases, and 14 bases lay between the germline ends. The CDR3 coding sequence is TGTGCCAGCAGTTCGTGGTCTGCGCTGTACGAGCAGTACTTC. Protein product: CASSSWSALYEQYF.

The V and J genes are TRBV29-1 and TRBJ1-1; weak D call: TRBD1 (6 bases). V was clipped by 4 bases and J by 3 bases, with 9 bases between them. This CDR3 has 12 residues. Germline-derived CDR1 and CDR2 are SQVTM and ANQGSEA. The DNA for the CDR3 is TGCAGCGTTGGTCCAGGGGACACTGAAGCTTTCTTT. Its protein is CSVGPGDTEAFF. Full variable domain (missing parts from reference TRBV29-1 and TRBJ1-1): SAVISQKPSRDICQRGTSLTIQCQVDSQVTMMFWYRQQPGQSLTLIATANQGSEATYESGFVIDKFPISRPNLTFSTLTVSNMSPEDSSIYLCSVGPGDTEAFFGQGTRLTVV.

This chain connects TRBV30 to TRBJ2-3; the D gene is possibly TRBD2 (6 bases). The germline V gene encodes CDR1 GTSNPN and CDR2 SVGIG (reference sequence). Trimming took 5 bases from V and 9 from J, leaving 15 bases between them. This CDR3 is 12 amino acids long. CDR3 loop: CAWGGSGQTQYF. DNA of the CDR3: TGTGCCTGGGGAGGAAGCGGGCAGACGCAGTATTTT. Full variable domain (outside the CDR3, taken from reference TRBV30 and TRBJ2-3): SQTIHQWPATLVQPVGSPLSLECTVEGTSNPNLYWYRQAAGRGLQLLFYSVGIGQISSEVPQNLSASRPQDRQFILSSKKLLLSDSGFYLCAWGGSGQTQYFGPGTRLTVL.

The chain links TRBV15 to TRBJ2-7; the D gene is possibly TRBD1 (6 bases). This CDR3 spans 14 amino acids. Trimming took off 1 base at V and 6 bases at J, with 13 bases between the two ends. CDR1 is LNHNV, CDR2 YYDKDF, per germline (reference sequence). The CDR3 DNA reads as TGTGCCACCAGCAGAGGCAGGGGTGAGTCCGAGCAGTACTTC. Amino acids: CATSRGRGESEQYF.

This rearrangement joins TRBV7-8 to TRBJ2-2; D not resolved. V dropped 0 bases and J dropped 0 bases, with 11 bases sitting between them. Germline V gene sequence: CDR1 SGHVS, CDR2 FQNEAQ. The CDR3 contains 17 residues. The CDR3 here is CASSLALRGANTGELFF. The CDR3 DNA sequence: TGTGCCAGCAGCTTAGCGCTTCGCGGAGCGAACACCGGGGAGCTGTTTTTT.

The V gene is TRBV15, the J gene TRBJ1-4, with a possible D match to TRBD1 (5 bases). CDR1 LNHNV and CDR2 YYDKDF come from the germline V gene (reference sequence). The CDR3 extends over 16 amino acids. Trimming removed 3 bases at V and 1 base at J, with 12 bases between. CDR3 amino acids: CATSSPAGRTNEKLFF. Here the CDR3 DNA reads TGTGCCACCAGCAGCCCAGCGGGACGAACTAATGAAAAACTGTTTTTT.

This chain connects TRBV5-1 to TRBJ2-7; 7 nucleotides match TRBD2. This CDR3 comprises 15 residues. CDR1 is SGHRS and CDR2 is YFSETQ in the germline V gene. With V trimmed by 0 bases and J by 3 bases, 6 bases remained unmatched. The CDR3 DNA is TGCGCCAGCAGCTTGGGTGGGACTACCCTCTACGAGCAGTACTTC. Its translation is CASSLGGTTLYEQYF.

The rearrangement joins TRBV27 to TRBJ2-7; TRBD2 matches 10 bases. The CDR3 consists of 15 residues. The ends lost 3 bases at V and 2 bases at J; junction bases unmatched: 4. Germline CDR1 reads MNHEY; CDR2 reads SMNVEV (reference sequence). In DNA form, the CDR3 reads TGTGCCAGCAGTTTCGGGACTAGCGTTACCTACGAGCAGTACTTC. Its translation: CASSFGTSVTYEQYF.

The sample holds one count of this clone. The chain carries TRBV6-5 and TRBJ2-7, with a possible D match to TRBD1 (6 bases). The germline V and J ends were trimmed by 6 bases and 0 bases, with 12 bases remaining between them. This CDR3 is built from 14 residues. Germline V CDR1 and CDR2: MNHEY, SVGAGI. Written as DNA, the CDR3 is TGTGCCAGCAGACCGACAGGAAGCTCCTACGAGCAGTACTTC. Its protein is CASRPTGSSYEQYF.

The chain is built from TRBV5-1 and TRBJ2-7; 8 bases map to TRBD1. The CDR3 is made up of 15 amino acids. Germline CDR1 SGHRS, CDR2 YFSETQ. Trimming cost V 0 bases and J 4 bases; bases outside gene matches: 6. CDR3 nucleotides: TGCGCCAGCAGCTTGGAGGCAGGGGGCGCTTACGAGCAGTACTTC. Protein sequence: CASSLEAGGAYEQYF. The full variable domain, in which reference TRBV5-1 and TRBJ2-7 provide the parts outside the CDR3, is KAGVTQTPRYLIKTRGQQVTLSCSPISGHRSVSWYQQTPGQGLQFLFEYFSETQRNKGNFPGRFSGRQFSNSRSEMNVSTLELGDSALYLCASSLEAGGAYEQYFGPGTRLTVT.

This clone was picked up one time. The chain combines TRBV5-5 with TRBJ2-2, with 9 bases aligning to TRBD1. CDR1 and CDR2 (germline): SGHKS, YYEKEE (reference sequence). Trimming removed 2 bases from V and 1 base from J; junction bases left unmatched: 3. CDR3 length: 16 amino acids. The CDR3 spells CASSFWTGVNTGELFF. CDR3 bases: TGTGCCAGCAGCTTCTGGACAGGGGTGAACACCGGGGAGCTGTTTTTT.

The chain employs TRBV2 and TRBJ1-2, with 7 bases fitting TRBD1. After removal of 5 bases from V and 5 bases from J, the junction contained 5 bases not matched to a gene. The CDR3 length is 13 residues. Germline V gene lookup returns CDR1 SNHLY and CDR2 FYNNEI. The CDR3 region is CASSPGTAYGYTF. DNA of the CDR3: TGTGCCAGCAGTCCAGGGACAGCGTATGGCTACACCTTC.

This clone was picked up a small number of times. This chain joins TRBV5-1 and TRBJ2-2; D unclear. The CDR3 is 14 residues long. Trimming pared 0 bases from V and 5 bases from J, leaving 8 bases between. Germline CDR1 and CDR2: SGHRS and YFSETQ. DNA for the CDR3: TGCGCCAGCAGCTTGGCCGAGCCAACCGGGGAGCTGTTTTTT. Translating gives CASSLAEPTGELFF. Combining the CDR3 with reference TRBV5-1 and TRBJ2-2 gives the whole variable domain KAGVTQTPRYLIKTRGQQVTLSCSPISGHRSVSWYQQTPGQGLQFLFEYFSETQRNKGNFPGRFSGRQFSNSRSEMNVSTLELGDSALYLCASSLAEPTGELFFGEGSRLTVL.